Each of the 21 T cell receptor beta chains below was sequenced from the same sample in a study of cytomegalovirus exposure and HLA in healthy donors. Sequencing was performed with immunoSEQ multiplex PCR; in TCRdb, only in-frame clones are kept and a portion is missing. This table has about 250,000 clones, over 75% appearing once. The source material was PBMCs. These receptor sequences come from a man in his late teens or twenties in good health and CMV-seropositive.

CDR3 loop: CASSDHRASGYTF. In DNA, the CDR3 is TGTGCCAGCAGCGACCACAGGGCAAGCGGCTACACCTTC. The gene calls are TRBV9 and TRBJ1-2; perhaps TRBD1 as D (6 bases). With 3 bases removed from V and 8 bases from J, the gap between germline ends came to 14 bases. The germline V gene has CDR1 SGDLS and CDR2 YYNGEE. The CDR3 is 13 residues long.

This clone was detected only a few times. The chain joins TRBV7-7 to TRBJ2-2; TRBD2 might be the D (6 bases). CDR3 length equals 16 residues. Germline CDR1 SSHAT, CDR2 FNYEAQ (reference sequence). The V end lost 0 bases, the J end lost 3 bases, and 11 bases lay between the germline ends. Written as DNA, the CDR3 is TGTGCCAGCAGCTTAGCCGGGACTGTAGACACCGGGGAGCTGTTTTTT. Translating gives CASSLAGTVDTGELFF.

J is TRBJ2-3 and V is TRBV4-1; tentatively, D is TRBD1 (6 bases). Looked up from germline, CDR1 is MGHRA and CDR2 is YSYEKL. Trimming cost V 1 base and J 3 bases, with 17 bases left between them. The CDR3 contains 17 residues. In DNA, the CDR3 is TGCGCCAGCAGCCAAGTAGGACAGCTATTCGGGACAGATACGCAGTATTTT. Encoded protein: CASSQVGQLFGTDTQYF.

This clone was detected only once. The genes are TRBV6-5 and TRBJ2-1; the D gene is possibly TRBD1 (5 bases). The CDR3 is made up of 15 amino acids. Germline V gene lookup returns CDR1 MNHEY and CDR2 SVGAGI. Between the trimmed V and J ends, which lost 0 bases and 8 bases, there was a span of 14 bases. The CDR3 DNA reads TGTGCCAGCAGTTACTCTGGACACCCTGGGGATGAGCAGTTCTTC. This translates into CASSYSGHPGDEQFF.

This chain uses TRBV12-5 with TRBJ2-1; 7 bases are shared with TRBD2. Germline assignment: CDR1 LGHNT and CDR2 FRNRAP. This CDR3 contains 18 residues. The trim removed 0 bases at V and 3 bases at J, leaving 11 bases unmatched. CDR3 nucleotide sequence: TGTGCTAGTGGTTTGGTAAGGGATGGACTAGTTAGCTACAATGAGCAGTTCTTC. Encoded protein: CASGLVRDGLVSYNEQFF.

The chain has TRBV20-1 and TRBJ2-1; TRBD2 matches at 7 bases. The trim removed 5 bases at V and 10 bases at J, leaving 5 bases unmatched. The germline CDR1 and CDR2 sequences are DFQATT and SNEGSKA (reference sequence). The CDR3 runs to 11 residues. The CDR3 coding sequence is TGCAGTGCTGGTCCGGGACTAGAGCAGTTCTTC. Its protein product is CSAGPGLEQFF.

The V and J genes are TRBV28 and TRBJ2-5, with TRBD1 matching 9 bases. CDR3 length: 13 amino acids. Germline-derived CDR1 and CDR2 are MDHEN and SYDVKM. V shed 6 bases and J 7 bases; nucleotides not matched to a gene: 6. The CDR3 spells CASRTGGGGTQYF. The CDR3 DNA is TGTGCCAGCAGGACAGGGGGTGGTGGGACCCAGTACTTC. Filled out from reference TRBV28 and TRBJ2-5, the complete variable domain reads DVKVTQSSRYLVKRTGEKVFLECVQDMDHENMFWYRQDPGLGLRLIYFSYDVKMKEKGDIPEGYSVSREKKERFSLILESASTNQTSMYLCASRTGGGGTQYFGPGTRLLVL.

V is TRBV4-2 and J is TRBJ1-2; TRBD1 aligns across 9 bases. CDR3 length: 14 residues. CDR1 and CDR2 (germline): LGHNA, YNFKEQ. V shed 1 base, J shed 8 bases, and the junction held 5 bases outside the gene matches. CDR3 protein: CASSQGWTGDGYTF. DNA of the CDR3: TGTGCCAGCAGCCAAGGGTGGACAGGGGACGGCTACACCTTC.

The V call is TRBV27, the J call TRBJ1-1; D remains unclear. The CDR3 length is 13 residues. CDR1 MNHEY and CDR2 SMNVEV come from the germline V gene (reference sequence). Trimming stripped 2 bases from V and 1 base from J, with 5 bases between. The CDR3: CASSLIENTEAFF. In DNA form, the CDR3 reads TGTGCCAGCAGTTTAATCGAGAACACTGAAGCTTTCTTT.

The V call is TRBV7-2, the J call TRBJ1-3; 7 nucleotides agree with TRBD1. The CDR3 has 14 amino acids. Per the germline V gene, CDR1 is SGHTA and CDR2 is FQGNSA. Trimming took 5 bases from V and 4 from J; bases not matched to a gene: 5. The CDR3 loop is CASSVPGQGNTIYF. The CDR3 DNA follows: TGTGCCAGCAGCGTCCCGGGACAGGGAAACACCATATATTTT.

The chain employs TRBV28 and TRBJ2-7; D gene unclear. The CDR3 spans 13 residues. Germline V gene lookup returns CDR1 MDHEN and CDR2 SYDVKM. V lost 6 bases and J lost 3, with 12 bases in between. The CDR3 DNA is TGTGCCAGCAGGACCGGACGGAGCTACGAGCAGTACTTC. Residues: CASRTGRSYEQYF.

The rearrangement links TRBV4-3 to TRBJ2-7; maybe TRBD2 (6 bases). The CDR3 spans 16 residues. Per germline, CDR1 LGHNA and CDR2 YSLEER. The V and J ends lost 2 bases and 7 bases respectively, with 21 bases between them. The CDR3 nucleotides are TGCGCCAGCAGCCAATCTATGGGACTCGCCTCTCGAGAGCAGTACTTC. It specifies CASSQSMGLASREQYF.

This chain uses TRBV2 with TRBJ1-2, with unresolved D. The CDR3 is 13 residues long. Germline V CDR1 and CDR2: SNHLY, FYNNEI. Deletions cut 2 bases from V and 2 bases from J, with 6 bases between. The CDR3 DNA sequence: TGTGCCAGCAGTGAAATAACAAACTATGGCTACACCTTC. Residues: CASSEITNYGYTF.

The CDR3 DNA is TGTGCCAGTAGATCTAGCTCTTACGAGCAGTACTTC. Translating it yields CASRSSSYEQYF. J is TRBJ2-7 and V is TRBV19; D perhaps matches TRBD2 (5 bases). The CDR3 has 12 residues. Germline V lookup: CDR1 LNHDA, CDR2 SQIVND (reference sequence). The V end lost 6 bases, the J end lost 4 bases, and 10 bases lay between the germline ends.

The rearrangement uses TRBV30 and TRBJ2-7; 7 bases are a match to TRBD1. The CDR3 is made up of 13 amino acids. CDR1 and CDR2 from the germline V gene are GTSNPN and SVGIG (reference sequence). The ends lost 2 bases at V and 6 bases at J; junction bases unmatched: 7. The DNA of the CDR3 is TGTGCCTGGAGTCATAAAGGGGGCCTCGAGCAGTACTTC. This gives the protein CAWSHKGGLEQYF.

The chain combines TRBV19 with TRBJ1-2, with D uncertain. Germline lookup yields CDR1 LNHDA and CDR2 SQIVND (reference sequence). The CDR3 loop spans 13 amino acids. Trimming cost V 3 bases and J 3 bases, with 8 bases left between them. DNA for the CDR3: TGTGCCAGTAGTATCTGGGAAGACTATGGCTACACCTTC. It codes for CASSIWEDYGYTF.

The rearrangement uses TRBV28 and TRBJ1-3; 9 nucleotides agree with TRBD1. Per germline, CDR1 MDHEN and CDR2 SYDVKM. This CDR3 has 15 residues. The V segment lost 3 bases and the J segment 6 bases; nucleotides outside the gene matches: 6. The CDR3 loop reads CASSFTGGGVNTIYF. The DNA of the CDR3 is TGTGCCAGCAGTTTCACAGGGGGCGGTGTAAACACCATATATTTT. Together with reference TRBV28 and TRBJ1-3, the CDR3 gives the full variable domain: DVKVTQSSRYLVKRTGEKVFLECVQDMDHENMFWYRQDPGLGLRLIYFSYDVKMKEKGDIPEGYSVSREKKERFSLILESASTNQTSMYLCASSFTGGGVNTIYFGEGSWLTVV.

In regard to this clone: The identical CDR3 is also encoded by other nucleotide sequences in the sample. The chain links TRBV2 to TRBJ1-2; D not certain. The CDR3 has 15 residues. The germline CDR1 and CDR2 sequences are SNHLY and FYNNEI. The V and J ends lost 4 bases and 0 bases respectively, with 12 bases between them. Here the CDR3 reads CASSGLRGANYGYTF. DNA for the CDR3: TGTGCCAGCAGTGGTTTACGGGGTGCTAACTATGGCTACACCTTC.

This rearrangement joins TRBV15 to TRBJ1-5, with D hard to call. The V gene lost 5 bases and the J gene lost 9 bases, with 14 bases spanning the gap. Germline V gene sequence: CDR1 LNHNV, CDR2 YYDKDF (reference sequence). CDR3 length: 13 amino acids. CDR3 in DNA: TGTGCCACCAGCGTCCGACCCGGATGGCCCCAGCATTTT. Translation: CATSVRPGWPQHF.

The rearrangement links TRBV19 to TRBJ2-2; tentatively, D is TRBD1 (5 bases). The V end was cut by 3 bases, the J end by 1 base, with 9 bases between. This CDR3 has 15 residues. CDR1 is LNHDA and CDR2 is SQIVND in the germline V gene (reference sequence). CDR3 in DNA: TGTGCCAGTAGTATCCAGGGCGGGAACACCGGGGAGCTGTTTTTT. It is translated as CASSIQGGNTGELFF.

The V gene is TRBV2, the J gene TRBJ2-3, with D possibly matching TRBD1 (6 bases). The germline V gene encodes CDR1 SNHLY and CDR2 FYNNEI. Trimming cost V 6 bases and J 9 bases, with 13 bases left between them. The CDR3 has 12 amino acids. The chain's CDR3 is CASRVVGGTQYF. The CDR3 nucleotides read TGTGCCAGCAGAGTAGTTGGGGGCACGCAGTATTTT.